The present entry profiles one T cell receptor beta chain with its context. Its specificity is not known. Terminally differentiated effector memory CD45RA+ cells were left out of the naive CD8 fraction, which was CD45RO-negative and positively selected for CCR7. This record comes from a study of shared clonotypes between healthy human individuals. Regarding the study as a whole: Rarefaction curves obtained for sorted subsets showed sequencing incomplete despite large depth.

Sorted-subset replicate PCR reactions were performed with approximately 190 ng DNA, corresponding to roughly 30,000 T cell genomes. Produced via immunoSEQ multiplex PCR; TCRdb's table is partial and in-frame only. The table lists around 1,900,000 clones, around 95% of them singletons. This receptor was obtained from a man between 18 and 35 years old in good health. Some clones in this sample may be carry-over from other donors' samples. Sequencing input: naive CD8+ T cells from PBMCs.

DNA of the CDR3: TGTGCCAGCAGCCCAGGGGGCCAGTACGAGCAGTACTTC. This codes for CASSPGGQYEQYF. The J gene is TRBJ2-7, the V gene TRBV27; TRBD1 aligns across 8 bases. CDR1 is MNHEY and CDR2 is SMNVEV in the germline V gene (reference sequence). V was clipped by 6 bases and J by 4 bases; unmatched bases: 5. The CDR3 contains 13 residues.